The subject of this entry is one T cell receptor beta chain. Its target antigen remains unknown. Qualities for individual bases were not recorded, and no much larger clone is one base off. From cysteine to phenylalanine, the CDR3 is 15 amino acids long. Only the CDR3 portion is preserved as DNA: 45 bases, with reading frame beginning at the first base. The germline V gene supplies CDR1 KGHDR and CDR2 SFDVKD. Trimming at the junction amounts to 2 bases on V and 5 bases on J, and the germline ends lie 15 bases apart. The donors were some 36 Caucasian individuals from Russia, aged 6 to 90 years, who were systemically healthy. Approximately 9.3 milliliters of peripheral blood were collected from each donor into EDTA-treated Vacutainer tubes. PBMCs were isolated by Ficoll-Paque density-gradient centrifugation, with at least 6.5 million obtained per sample. Total RNA, at least 6 micrograms per sample, was extracted from PBMCs with Trizol reagent. For every donor, flow cytometry on a PBMC aliquot measured the percentage of naive CD45RAhigh/CD27high T cells.

The sample comes from a study of blood T cells in healthy people across ages (dated by TCRdb to about 2015). Looking at the study overall: In model experiments, template switching captured about one uniquely barcoded TCR beta cDNA molecule for every two T cells. Using deep sequencing normalized with unique cDNA molecular identifiers, the study measured how TCR beta repertoire diversity changes with age. Four age groups were formed from the donors: young (average roughly 15 years), middle-aged (approximately 42), aged (roughly 59) and long-lived (around 82). To avoid experimental bias, donors of different ages were randomly spread across the sequencing lanes. The study analyzed two additional independent replicas of 1 million unique cDNA reads from the same blood draw for two donors, one aged 18 to 30 and one aged 80 or older. Overall results and qualifications from the work: Total diversity estimates from one million sequenced T cells were considered lower bounds and underestimates. Compared with the aged group, more naive CD4+ T cells, fewer expanded clones and increased TCR diversity were shown by the long-lived group, suggesting age selection. The percentage of naive T cells measured by flow cytometry correlated strongly with observed TCR beta diversity. Since profiling was done on bulk unsorted PBMCs, naive and antigen-experienced compartments could not be conclusively compared. The CMV infection status of donors was not known, potentially confounding age-related changes in expanded clonotypes. As age increased, observed TCR beta diversity per million T cells dropped in a roughly linear way, and a significant reduction was already evident by age 40.

Library prep was done by 5' RACE. The instrument given in TCRdb is Illumina HiSeq 2500. A second roughly 6 to 11 cycle PCR used a sample-barcoded 5' primer and a J-beta primer mix. Each TCR beta cDNA molecule received a unique molecular identifier from a template-switch 5' adaptor carrying 12 random nucleotides. Each sample yielded at least 3 million CDR3-containing paired-end reads. First-strand cDNA synthesis was performed from all RNA using the Mint cDNA synthesis kit, with priming by a TRBC-specific oligonucleotide. After uracil-DNA glycosylase treatment, a first 18-cycle PCR used universal primers M1SS and BC2_uni_R on all cDNA. For the original study's pipeline: Normalization of each sample was performed by random selection of 1 million high-quality reads, each carrying a distinct molecular identifier. Reads sharing molecular identifiers were discarded rather than binned into consensus sequences. MiTCR, run with a Q25 quality threshold and the strictest error-elimination algorithm, handled CDR3 identification, clonotype clustering and error correction. A nonparametric unseen species model using Euler transformation provided a lower-bound estimate of total TCR beta diversity. The public reads were reanalyzed by TCRdb: fastp trimming at Q25, MiXCR alignment, in-frame beta chains only. Under each unique CDR3 protein, matching rows form one entry showing the most common genes and DNA. The authors' filters were not applied to this entry. Across this sample there are around 800,000 distinct CDR3 sequences, with about 55% seen only once. In total, the top ten clones hold 41% of the sample.

This TCR derives from a man older than 75 in good health. Sample: blood. The receptor chain draws on TRBV24-1 and TRBJ2-7; 6 matching bases give a weak D call of TRBD2. In nucleotides, the sequence is TGTGCCACCAGTGATTGGACTCGGGGGAACAACGAGCAGTACTTC. This sequence encodes CATSDWTRGNNEQYF.